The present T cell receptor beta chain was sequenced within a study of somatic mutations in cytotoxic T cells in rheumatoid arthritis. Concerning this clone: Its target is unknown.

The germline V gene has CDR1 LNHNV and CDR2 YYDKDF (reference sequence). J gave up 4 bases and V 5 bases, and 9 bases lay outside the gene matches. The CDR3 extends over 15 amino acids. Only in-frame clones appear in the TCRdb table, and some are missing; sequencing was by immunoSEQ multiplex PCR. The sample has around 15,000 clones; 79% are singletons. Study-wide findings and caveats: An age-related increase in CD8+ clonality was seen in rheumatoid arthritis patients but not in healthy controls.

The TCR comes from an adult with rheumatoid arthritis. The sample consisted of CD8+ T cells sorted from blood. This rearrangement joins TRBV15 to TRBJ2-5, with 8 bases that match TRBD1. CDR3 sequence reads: CATSPDGQGGETQYF. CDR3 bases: TGTGCCACCAGCCCTGACGGACAGGGCGGAGAGACCCAGTACTTC.